This paragraph covers one T cell receptor beta chain sequence. V lost 1 base to trimming and J lost 5 bases; unmatched junction nucleotides: 8. CDR3 length: 15 residues. Germline CDR1 reads SQVTM; CDR2 reads ANQGSEA. These data belong to a study of OX40 agonist ivuxolimab in advanced cancers. Turning to the study itself: One hepatocellular carcinoma and a couple of cutaneous melanoma patients partially responded.

Data came from immunoSEQ multiplex PCR; TCRdb stores just in-frame clones and leaves some out. The sample holds about 20,000 clones, around 78% seen once. The clonotype originates from an adult with an advanced solid tumor such as melanoma, head and neck, liver or kidney cancer. This sequence joins TRBV29-1 and TRBJ2-7; 10 bases match TRBD2. The material was CD4+ or CD8+ T cells sorted from blood, obtained in a trial of the OX40 agonist ivuxolimab. CDR3: CSVEVRGSGGDEQYF. The DNA for the CDR3 is TGCAGCGTTGAAGTCCGGGGGAGCGGGGGGGACGAGCAGTACTTC.